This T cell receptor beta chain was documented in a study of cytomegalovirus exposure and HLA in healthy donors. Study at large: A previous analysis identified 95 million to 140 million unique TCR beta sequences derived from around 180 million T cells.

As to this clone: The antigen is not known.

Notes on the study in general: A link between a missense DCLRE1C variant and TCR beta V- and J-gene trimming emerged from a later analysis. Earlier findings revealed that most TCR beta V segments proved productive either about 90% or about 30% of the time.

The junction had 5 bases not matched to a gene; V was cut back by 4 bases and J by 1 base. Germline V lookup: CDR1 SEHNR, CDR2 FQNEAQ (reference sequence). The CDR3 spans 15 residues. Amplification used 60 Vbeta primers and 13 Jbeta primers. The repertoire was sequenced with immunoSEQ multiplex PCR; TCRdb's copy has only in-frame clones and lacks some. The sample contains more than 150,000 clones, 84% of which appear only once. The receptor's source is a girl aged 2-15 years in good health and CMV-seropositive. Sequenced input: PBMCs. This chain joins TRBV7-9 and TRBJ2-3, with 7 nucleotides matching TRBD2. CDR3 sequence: CASSSLAGGTDTQYF. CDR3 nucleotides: TGTGCCAGCAGCTCTCTGGCGGGAGGCACAGATACGCAGTATTTT.